The clone carrying this T cell receptor beta chain has a single count. Recruitment covered about two dozen US areas and drew participants whose ages spanned roughly 18 to 100 years. Assignments of participants to cohorts depended upon their own reported clinical history. The data stem from a study of blood T cell repertoires in COVID-19. At the level of the study: The study drew acute and convalescent COVID-19 samples from the United States, Italy and Spain.

Original handling: Amplification of reference gene primers provided the estimated nucleated cell counts. Assay: immunoSEQ multiplex PCR; the TCRdb copy retains only in-frame clones and omits some. The D gene and trimming were derived from the DNA, and the V and J assignments and clone size from that table. The repertoire holds about 210,000 clones, under 90% seen once, with around 9% in the top ten. The sample consisted of PBMCs or T cells enriched from blood (not recorded which). The receptor comes from a woman in her fifties or sixties with acute COVID-19.

CDR3 region: CASSIYRVGQGSPLHF. The CDR3 nucleotides read TGTGCCAGTAGTATCTATCGAGTTGGACAGGGTTCACCCCTCCACTTT. The chain is built from TRBV19 and TRBJ1-6, with TRBD1 matching 8 bases. Germline V CDR1 and CDR2: LNHDA, SQIVND (reference sequence). This CDR3 region has 16 residues. V lost 3 bases to trimming and J lost 9 bases; unmatched junction nucleotides: 10.